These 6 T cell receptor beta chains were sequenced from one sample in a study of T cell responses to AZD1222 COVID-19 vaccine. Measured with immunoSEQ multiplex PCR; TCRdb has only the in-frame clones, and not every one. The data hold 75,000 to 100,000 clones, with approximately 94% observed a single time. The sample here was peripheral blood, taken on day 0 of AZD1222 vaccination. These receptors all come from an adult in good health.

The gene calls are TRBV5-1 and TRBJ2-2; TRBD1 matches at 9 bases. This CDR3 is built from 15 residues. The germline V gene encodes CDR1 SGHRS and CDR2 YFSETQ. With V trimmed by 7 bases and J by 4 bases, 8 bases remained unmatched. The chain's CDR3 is CASVKDRGFTGELFF. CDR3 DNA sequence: TGCGCCAGCGTCAAGGACAGGGGTTTCACCGGGGAGCTGTTTTTT. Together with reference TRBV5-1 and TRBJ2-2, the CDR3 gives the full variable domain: KAGVTQTPRYLIKTRGQQVTLSCSPISGHRSVSWYQQTPGQGLQFLFEYFSETQRNKGNFPGRFSGRQFSNSRSEMNVSTLELGDSALYLCASVKDRGFTGELFFGEGSRLTVL.

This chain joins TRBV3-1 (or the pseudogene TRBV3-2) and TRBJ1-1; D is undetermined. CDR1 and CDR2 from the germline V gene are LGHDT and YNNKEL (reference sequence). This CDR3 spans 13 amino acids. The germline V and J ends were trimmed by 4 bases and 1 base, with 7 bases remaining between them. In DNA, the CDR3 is TGTGCCAGCAGCCTGGCACAGAACACTGAAGCTTTCTTT. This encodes CASSLAQNTEAFF.

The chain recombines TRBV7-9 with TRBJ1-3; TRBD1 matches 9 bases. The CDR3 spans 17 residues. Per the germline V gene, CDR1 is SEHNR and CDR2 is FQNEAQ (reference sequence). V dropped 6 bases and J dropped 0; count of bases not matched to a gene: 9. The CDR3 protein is CASREKDRGNSGNTIYF. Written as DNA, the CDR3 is TGTGCCAGCAGGGAAAAGGACAGGGGAAACTCTGGAAACACCATATATTTT.

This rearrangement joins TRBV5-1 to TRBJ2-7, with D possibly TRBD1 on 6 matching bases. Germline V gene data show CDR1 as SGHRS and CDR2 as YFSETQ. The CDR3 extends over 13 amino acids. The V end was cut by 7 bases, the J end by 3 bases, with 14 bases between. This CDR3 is CASCRDTVYEQYF. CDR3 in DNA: TGCGCCAGCTGCAGGGACACAGTCTACGAGCAGTACTTC.

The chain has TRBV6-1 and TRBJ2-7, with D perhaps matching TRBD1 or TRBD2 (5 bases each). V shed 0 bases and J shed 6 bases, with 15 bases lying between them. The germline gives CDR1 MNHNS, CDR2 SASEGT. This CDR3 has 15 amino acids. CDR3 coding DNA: TGTGCCAGCAGTGAAGCGAGCGGCGCTAGGGGCGAGCAGTACTTC. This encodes CASSEASGARGEQYF.

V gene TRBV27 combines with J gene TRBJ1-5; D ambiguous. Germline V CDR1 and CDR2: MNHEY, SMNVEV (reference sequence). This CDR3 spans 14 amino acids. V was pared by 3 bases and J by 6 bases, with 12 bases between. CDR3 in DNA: TGTGCCAGCAGTTTCGGTCAGTCGGGTCAGCCCCAGCATTTT. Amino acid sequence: CASSFGQSGQPQHF.